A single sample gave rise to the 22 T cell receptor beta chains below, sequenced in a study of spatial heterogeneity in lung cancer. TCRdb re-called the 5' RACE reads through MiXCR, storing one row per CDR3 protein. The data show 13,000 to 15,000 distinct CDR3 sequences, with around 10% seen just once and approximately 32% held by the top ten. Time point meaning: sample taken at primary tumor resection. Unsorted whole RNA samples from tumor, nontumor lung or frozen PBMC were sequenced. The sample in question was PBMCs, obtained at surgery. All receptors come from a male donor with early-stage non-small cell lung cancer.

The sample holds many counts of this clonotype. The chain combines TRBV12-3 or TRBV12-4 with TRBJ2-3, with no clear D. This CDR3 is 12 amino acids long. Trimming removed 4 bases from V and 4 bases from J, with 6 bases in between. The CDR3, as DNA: TGTGCCAGCAGTTCCGTCCCAGATACGCAGTATTTT. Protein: CASSSVPDTQYF.

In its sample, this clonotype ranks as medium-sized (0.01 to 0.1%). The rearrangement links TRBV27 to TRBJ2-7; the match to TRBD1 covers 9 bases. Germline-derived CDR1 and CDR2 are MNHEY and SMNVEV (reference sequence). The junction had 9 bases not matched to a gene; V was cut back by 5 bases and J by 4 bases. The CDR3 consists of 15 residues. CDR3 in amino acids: CASSRRTGETYEQYF. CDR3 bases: TGTGCCAGCAGTCGAAGGACAGGGGAGACTTACGAGCAGTACTTC.

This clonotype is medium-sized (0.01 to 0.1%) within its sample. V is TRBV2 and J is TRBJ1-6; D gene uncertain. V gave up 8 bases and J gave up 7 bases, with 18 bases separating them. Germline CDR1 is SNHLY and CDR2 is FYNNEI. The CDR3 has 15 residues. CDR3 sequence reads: CASSRRGAQNSPLHF. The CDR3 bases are TGTGCCAGCTCCCGCCGAGGAGCTCAGAATTCACCCCTCCACTTT.

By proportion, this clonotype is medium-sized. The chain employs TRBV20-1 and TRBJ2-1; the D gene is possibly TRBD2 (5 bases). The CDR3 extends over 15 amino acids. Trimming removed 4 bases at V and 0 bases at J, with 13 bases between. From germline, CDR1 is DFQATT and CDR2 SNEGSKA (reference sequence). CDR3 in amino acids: CSATDYLSSYNEQFF. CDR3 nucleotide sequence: TGCAGTGCTACAGACTACCTGAGCTCCTACAATGAGCAGTTCTTC.

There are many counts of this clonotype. The DNA for the CDR3 is TGTGCCACCAGCAGGGCCCGGGGGGCTAACACCGGGGAGCTGTTTTTT. Its translation is CATSRARGANTGELFF. The chain has TRBV15 and TRBJ2-2, with D possibly TRBD2 on 7 matching bases. The CDR3 runs to 16 residues. With 3 bases removed from V and 2 bases from J, the gap between germline ends came to 13 bases. Germline V CDR1 and CDR2: LNHNV, YYDKDF (reference sequence). The full variable domain, completed using reference TRBV15 and TRBJ2-2, is DAMVIQNPRYQVTQFGKPVTLSCSQTLNHNVMYWYQQKSSQAPKLLFHYYDKDFNNEADTPDNFQSRRPNTSFCFLDIRSPGLGDTAMYLCATSRARGANTGELFFGEGSRLTVL.

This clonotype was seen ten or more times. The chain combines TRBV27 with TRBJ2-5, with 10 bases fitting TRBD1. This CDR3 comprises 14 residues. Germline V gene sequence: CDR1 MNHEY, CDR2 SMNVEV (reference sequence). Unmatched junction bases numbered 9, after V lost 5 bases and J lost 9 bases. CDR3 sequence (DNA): TGTGCCAGCAGTGCCGGGACAGGGGTTTCGGCCCAGTACTTC. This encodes CASSAGTGVSAQYF.

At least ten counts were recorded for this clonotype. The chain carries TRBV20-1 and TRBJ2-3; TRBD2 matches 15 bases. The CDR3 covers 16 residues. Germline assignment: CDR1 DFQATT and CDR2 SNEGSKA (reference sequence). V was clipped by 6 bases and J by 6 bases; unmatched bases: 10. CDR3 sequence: CSAMGLAGGVSDTQYF. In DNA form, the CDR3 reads TGCAGTGCGATGGGACTAGCGGGAGGAGTCAGCGATACGCAGTATTTT.

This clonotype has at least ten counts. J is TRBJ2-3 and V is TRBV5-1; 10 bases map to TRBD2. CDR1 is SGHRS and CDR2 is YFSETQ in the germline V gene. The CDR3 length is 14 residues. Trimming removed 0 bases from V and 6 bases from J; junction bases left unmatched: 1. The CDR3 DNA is TGCGCCAGCAGCTTGGAGGGACTAGCGGATACGCAGTATTTT. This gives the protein CASSLEGLADTQYF.

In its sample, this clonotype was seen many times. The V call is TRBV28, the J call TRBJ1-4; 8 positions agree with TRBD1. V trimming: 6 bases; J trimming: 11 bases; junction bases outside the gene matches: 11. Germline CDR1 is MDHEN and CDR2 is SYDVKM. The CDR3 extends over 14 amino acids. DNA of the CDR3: TGTGCCAGCAGCCCACGGACAGGGCGTGACAAACTGTTTTTT. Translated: CASSPRTGRDKLFF.

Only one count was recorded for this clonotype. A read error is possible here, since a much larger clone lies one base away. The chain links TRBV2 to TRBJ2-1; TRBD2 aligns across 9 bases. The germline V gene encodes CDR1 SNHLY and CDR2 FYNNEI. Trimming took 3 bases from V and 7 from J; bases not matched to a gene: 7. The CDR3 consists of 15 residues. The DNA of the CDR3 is TGTGCCAGCAGTGACGGAAGCGGGGGGAGAAATGAGCAGTTCTTC. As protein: CASSDGSGGRNEQFF.

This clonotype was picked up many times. CDR3 bases: TGTGCCAGCAGCTTAGCAGGGGTCGGCGGGGAGCTGTTTTTT. Amino acid sequence: CASSLAGVGGELFF. The chain has TRBV11-2 and TRBJ2-2; D possibly corresponds to TRBD1 (6 bases). V lost 1 base and J lost 7, with 10 bases in between. There are 14 residues in the CDR3. Germline values: CDR1 SGHAT, CDR2 FQNNGV.

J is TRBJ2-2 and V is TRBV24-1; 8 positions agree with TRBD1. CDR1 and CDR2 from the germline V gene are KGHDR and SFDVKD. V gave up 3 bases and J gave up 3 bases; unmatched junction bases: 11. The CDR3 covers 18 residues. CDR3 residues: CATSDRMGDRMHTGELFF. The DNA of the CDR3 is TGTGCCACCAGTGATCGAATGGGGGACAGGATGCACACCGGGGAGCTGTTTTTT.

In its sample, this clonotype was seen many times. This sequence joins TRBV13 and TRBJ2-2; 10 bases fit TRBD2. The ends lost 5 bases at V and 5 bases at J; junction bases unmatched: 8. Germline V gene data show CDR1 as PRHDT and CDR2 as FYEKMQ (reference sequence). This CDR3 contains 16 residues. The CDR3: CASSPRTSGPTGELFF. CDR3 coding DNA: TGTGCCAGCAGCCCCCGGACTAGCGGACCTACCGGGGAGCTGTTTTTT.

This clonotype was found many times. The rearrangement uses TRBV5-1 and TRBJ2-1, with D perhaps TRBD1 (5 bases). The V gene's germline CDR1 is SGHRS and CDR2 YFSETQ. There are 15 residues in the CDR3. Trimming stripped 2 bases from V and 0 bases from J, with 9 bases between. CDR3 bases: TGCGCCAGCAGCTTTGGGGCGAGCTCCTACAATGAGCAGTTCTTC. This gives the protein CASSFGASSYNEQFF.

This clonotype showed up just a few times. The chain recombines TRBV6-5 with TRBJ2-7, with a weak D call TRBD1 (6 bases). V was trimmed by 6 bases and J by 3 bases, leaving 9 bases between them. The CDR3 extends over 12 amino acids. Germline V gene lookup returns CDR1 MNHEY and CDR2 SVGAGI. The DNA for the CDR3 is TGTGCCAGCAGACAACAGGGCTACGAGCAGTACTTC. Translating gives CASRQQGYEQYF.

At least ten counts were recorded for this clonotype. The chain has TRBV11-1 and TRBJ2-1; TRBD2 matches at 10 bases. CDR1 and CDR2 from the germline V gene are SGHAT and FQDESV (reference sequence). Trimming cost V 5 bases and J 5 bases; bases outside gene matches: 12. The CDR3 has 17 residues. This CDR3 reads CASSPESGRDRDNEQFF. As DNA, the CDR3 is TGTGCCAGCAGCCCCGAGAGCGGGAGGGACCGCGACAATGAGCAGTTCTTC.

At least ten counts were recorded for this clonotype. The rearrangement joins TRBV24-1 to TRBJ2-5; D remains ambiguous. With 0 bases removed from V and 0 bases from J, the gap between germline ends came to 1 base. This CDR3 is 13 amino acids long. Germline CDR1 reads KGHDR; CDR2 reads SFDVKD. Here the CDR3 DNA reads TGTGCCACCAGTGATTTGAACCAAGAGACCCAGTACTTC. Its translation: CATSDLNQETQYF.

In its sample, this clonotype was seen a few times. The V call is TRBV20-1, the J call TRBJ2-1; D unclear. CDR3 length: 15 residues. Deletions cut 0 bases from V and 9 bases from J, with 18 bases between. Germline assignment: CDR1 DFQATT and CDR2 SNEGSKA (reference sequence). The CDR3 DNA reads TGCAGTGCTAGAGATCTGTGGGTAGGCGCGAGTGAGCAGTTCTTC. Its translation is CSARDLWVGASEQFF.

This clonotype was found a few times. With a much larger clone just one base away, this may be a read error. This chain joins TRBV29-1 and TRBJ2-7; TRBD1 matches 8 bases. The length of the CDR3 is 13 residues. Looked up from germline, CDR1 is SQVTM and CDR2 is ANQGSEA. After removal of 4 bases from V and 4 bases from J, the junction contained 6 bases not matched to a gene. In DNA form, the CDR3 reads TGCAGCGTTGTCCCAGGGGGCAAATACGAGCAGTACTTC. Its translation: CSVVPGGKYEQYF.

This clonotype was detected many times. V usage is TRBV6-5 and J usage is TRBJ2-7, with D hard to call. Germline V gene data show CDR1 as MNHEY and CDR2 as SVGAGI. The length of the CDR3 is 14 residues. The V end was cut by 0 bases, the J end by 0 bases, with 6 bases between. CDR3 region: CASSYSRFSYEQYF. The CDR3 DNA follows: TGTGCCAGCAGTTACTCAAGGTTCTCCTACGAGCAGTACTTC.

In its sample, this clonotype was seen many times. Written as DNA, the CDR3 is TGTGCCAGCAGCCCGGGGACAGCAGGGGATCAGCCCCAGCATTTT. This encodes CASSPGTAGDQPQHF. The genes are TRBV7-6 and TRBJ1-5, with TRBD1 identical over 7 bases. The CDR3 sequence is 15 residues long. Looked up from germline, CDR1 is SGHVS and CDR2 is FNYEAQ. The ends lost 5 bases at V and 5 bases at J; junction bases unmatched: 9.

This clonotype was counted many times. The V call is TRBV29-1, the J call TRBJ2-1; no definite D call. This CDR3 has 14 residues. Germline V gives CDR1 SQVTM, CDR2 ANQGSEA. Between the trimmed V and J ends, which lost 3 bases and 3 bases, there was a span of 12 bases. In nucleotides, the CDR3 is TGCAGCGTTGAGACTTGGATACTCTACAATGAGCAGTTCTTC. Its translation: CSVETWILYNEQFF.